Presented here are 9 T cell receptor beta chains from one specimen sequenced in a study of cytomegalovirus exposure and HLA in healthy donors. It was with 60 Vbeta and 13 Jbeta primers that the PCR ran. Profiled with immunoSEQ multiplex PCR; TCRdb holds only in-frame clones, not every one. This table holds about 140,000 clones, approximately 78% found once. The sequenced sample consisted of PBMCs. Source of these receptors: a female donor in good health and CMV-seronegative.

The chain carries TRBV19 and TRBJ1-4, with D tentatively TRBD1 (5 bases). CDR1 and CDR2 from the germline V gene are LNHDA and SQIVND (reference sequence). The CDR3 length is 17 residues. Trimming left V 3 bases short and J 7 bases short, with 21 bases between. The CDR3, as DNA: TGTGCCAGTAGTATTGGTTCCCTACAGGTCGTGGGTGAAAAACTGTTTTTT. It specifies CASSIGSLQVVGEKLFF.

Here the CDR3 DNA reads TGCAGCGTTGGTTGGTTGAGCTCCTACGAGCAGTACTTC. Translated, it gives CSVGWLSSYEQYF. V usage is TRBV29-1 and J usage is TRBJ2-7; D gene unclear. There are 13 residues in the CDR3. Per germline, CDR1 SQVTM and CDR2 ANQGSEA. V was pared by 4 bases and J by 0 bases, with 10 bases between.

The V call is TRBV7-2, the J call TRBJ2-1; TRBD2 is a possible D gene (6 bases). This CDR3 has 16 amino acids. The V gene lost 2 bases and the J gene lost 0 bases, with 11 bases spanning the gap. Per the germline V gene, CDR1 is SGHTA and CDR2 is FQGNSA. The CDR3 DNA reads TGTGCCAGCAGCTTAATGCGGGGACCCTCCTACAATGAGCAGTTCTTC. Amino acids: CASSLMRGPSYNEQFF. Based on the CDR3 plus reference TRBV7-2 and TRBJ2-1, the full variable domain is GAGVSQSPSNKVTEKGKDVELRCDPISGHTALYWYRQSLGQGLEFLIYFQGNSAPDKSGLPSDRFSAERTGGSVSTLTIQRTQQEDSAVYLCASSLMRGPSYNEQFFGPGTRLTVL.

Comment on this clone: The identical CDR3 is also encoded by other nucleotide sequences in the sample. V gene TRBV5-1 combines with J gene TRBJ1-1, with no clear D. In germline, CDR1 is SGHRS, CDR2 YFSETQ. This CDR3 is built from 14 residues. The V end was cut by 0 bases, the J end by 6 bases, with 12 bases between. The CDR3 spells CASSLARRDAEAFF. CDR3 sequence (DNA): TGCGCCAGCAGCTTGGCGCGGCGCGACGCTGAAGCTTTCTTT.

V is TRBV5-6 and J is TRBJ1-6; D perhaps matches TRBD1 (6 bases). Germline loops: CDR1 SGHDT, CDR2 YYEEEE. The V gene lost 5 bases and the J gene lost 0 bases, with 15 bases spanning the gap. The CDR3 loop spans 17 amino acids. The CDR3 nucleotides are TGTGCCAGCAGTTACACAGGGCTCAGCTCCTATAATTCACCCCTCCACTTT. It codes for CASSYTGLSSYNSPLHF.

The chain joins TRBV10-3 to TRBJ1-1, with no clear D. Per germline, CDR1 ENHRY and CDR2 SYGVKD. CDR3 length equals 14 residues. V lost 7 bases and J 1 base, leaving 13 bases between the germline ends. The CDR3 coding sequence is TGTGCCATCAAAAAGAGCGGGGAGAACACTGAAGCTTTCTTT. It specifies CAIKKSGENTEAFF.

This clone was observed a few times. J is TRBJ1-1 and V is TRBV28; 7 nucleotides agree with TRBD1. This CDR3 is 14 amino acids long. The V and J ends lost 5 bases and 1 base, in that order; junction bases with no gene match: 4. Germline V gene lookup returns CDR1 MDHEN and CDR2 SYDVKM. The DNA of the CDR3 is TGTGCCAGCAGTGTAGACAGGGCGAACACTGAAGCTTTCTTT. This gives the protein CASSVDRANTEAFF.

This rearrangement joins TRBV7-9 to TRBJ1-1; D not certain. Trimming cost V 6 bases and J 6 bases, with 11 bases left between them. The CDR3 runs to 12 residues. In germline, CDR1 is SEHNR, CDR2 FQNEAQ (reference sequence). CDR3 protein: CASSVAPPEAFF. CDR3 nucleotide sequence: TGTGCCAGCAGTGTGGCCCCACCTGAAGCTTTCTTT.

The V gene is TRBV28, the J gene TRBJ1-6, with D maybe TRBD1 (6 bases). Trimming removed 5 bases from V and 10 bases from J, with 24 bases in between. Germline CDR1 reads MDHEN; CDR2 reads SYDVKM. This CDR3 spans 17 amino acids. CDR3 sequence: CASSPPGGGSHGSPLHF. CDR3 in DNA: TGTGCCAGCAGTCCCCCGGGAGGGGGTTCACATGGATCACCCCTCCACTTT.